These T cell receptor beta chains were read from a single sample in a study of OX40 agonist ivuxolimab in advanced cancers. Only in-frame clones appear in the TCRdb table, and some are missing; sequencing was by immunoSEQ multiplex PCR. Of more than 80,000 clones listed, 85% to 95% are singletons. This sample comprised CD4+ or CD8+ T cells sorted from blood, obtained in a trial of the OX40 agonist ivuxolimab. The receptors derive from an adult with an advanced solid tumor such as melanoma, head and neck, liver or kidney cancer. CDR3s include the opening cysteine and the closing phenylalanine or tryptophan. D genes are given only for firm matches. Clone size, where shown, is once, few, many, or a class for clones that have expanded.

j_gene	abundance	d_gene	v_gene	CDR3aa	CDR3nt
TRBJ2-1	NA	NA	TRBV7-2	CASSLGGHYNEQFF	TGTGCCAGCAGCTTGGGCGGACACTACAATGAGCAGTTCTTC
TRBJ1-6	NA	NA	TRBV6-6	CASSSVVGDSPLHF	TGTGCCAGCAGTTCGGTGGTCGGGGATTCACCCCTCCACTTT
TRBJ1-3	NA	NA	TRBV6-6	CASIWGGTGNTIYF	TGTGCCAGCATTTGGGGGGGAACTGGAAACACCATATATTTT
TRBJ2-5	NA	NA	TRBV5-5	CASSRPQETQYF	TGTGCCAGCAGCCGCCCCCAAGAGACCCAGTACTTC
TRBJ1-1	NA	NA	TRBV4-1	CASSQVVRHTEAFF	TGCGCCAGCAGCCAGGTCGTCCGACACACTGAAGCTTTCTTT
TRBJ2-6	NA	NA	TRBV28	CASSFGGPLSGANVLTF	TGTGCCAGCAGTTTCGGGGGTCCCCTCTCTGGGGCCAACGTCCTGACTTTC
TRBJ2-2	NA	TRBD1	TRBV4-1	CASSSPGQGTNTGELFF	TGCGCCAGCAGCTCACCGGGACAGGGGACGAACACCGGGGAGCTGTTTTTT
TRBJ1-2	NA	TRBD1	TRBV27	CASSWPGGRGYTF	TGTGCCAGCAGTTGGCCAGGGGGAAGGGGCTACACCTTC
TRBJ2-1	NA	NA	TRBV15	CATKTPGPYNEQFF	TGTGCCACCAAGACACCCGGGCCATACAATGAGCAGTTCTTC
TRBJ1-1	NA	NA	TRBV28	CASSLRYRTPNTEAFF	TGTGCCAGCAGTTTACGGTATCGGACGCCGAACACTGAAGCTTTCTTT
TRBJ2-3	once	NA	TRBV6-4	CASSEGKTDTQYF	TGTGCCAGCAGTGAAGGTAAAACAGATACGCAGTATTTT
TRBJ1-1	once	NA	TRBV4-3	CASSQDPRDTEAFF	TGCGCCAGCAGCCAAGATCCGAGGGACACTGAAGCTTTCTTT
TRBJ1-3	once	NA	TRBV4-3	CASSQDVAGPGNTIYF	TGCGCCAGCAGCCAAGATGTGGCAGGGCCTGGAAACACCATATATTTT
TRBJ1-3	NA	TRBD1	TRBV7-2	CASSRIGQGGRSGNTIYF	TGTGCCAGCAGCCGGATTGGACAGGGGGGGCGCTCTGGAAACACCATATATTTT
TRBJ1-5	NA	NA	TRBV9	CASSVDMDQPQHF	TGTGCCAGCAGCGTAGATATGGATCAGCCCCAGCATTTT
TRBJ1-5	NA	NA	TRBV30	CAWSVRRERNSNQPQHF	TGTGCCTGGAGTGTACGAAGGGAGAGAAATAGCAATCAGCCCCAGCATTTT
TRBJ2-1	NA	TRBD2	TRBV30	CAWSGLAGGYEQFF	TGTGCCTGGAGTGGCCTAGCGGGGGGCTATGAGCAGTTCTTC
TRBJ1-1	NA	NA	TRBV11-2	CASSRDRRTEAFF	TGTGCCAGCAGCAGAGACAGGAGGACAGAAGCTTTCTTT
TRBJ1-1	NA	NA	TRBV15	CATSRGPAGTEAFF	TGTGCCACCAGCAGGGGGCCGGCGGGCACTGAAGCTTTCTTT
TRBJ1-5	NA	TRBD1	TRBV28	CASSLSLRGGGGFSNQPQHF	TGTGCCAGCAGTTTATCCCTCAGGGGAGGGGGCGGCTTTAGCAATCAGCCCCAGCATTTT
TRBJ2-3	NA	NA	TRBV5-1	CASSFVTDTQYF	TGCGCCAGCAGCTTTGTCACAGATACGCAGTATTTT
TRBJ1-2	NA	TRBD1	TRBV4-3	CASSQRPGQGAGGYTF	TGCGCCAGCAGCCAAAGACCGGGACAGGGGGCAGGAGGCTACACCTTC
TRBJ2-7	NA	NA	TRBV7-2	CASSLGRAHEQYF	TGTGCCAGCAGCTTGGGCAGGGCCCACGAGCAGTACTTC
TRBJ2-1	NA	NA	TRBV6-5	CASSYSPQGSYNEQFF	TGTGCCAGCAGTTACTCGCCCCAGGGGTCCTACAATGAGCAGTTCTTC
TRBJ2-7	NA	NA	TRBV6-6	CASSYSRAPGEQYF	TGTGCCAGCAGTTACTCAAGGGCCCCAGGGGAGCAGTACTTC
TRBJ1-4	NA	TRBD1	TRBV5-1	CASSRDSPRKLFF	TGCGCCAGCAGCAGGGACAGTCCTAGAAAACTGTTTTTT
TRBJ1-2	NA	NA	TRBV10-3	CAISASGTWGYTF	TGTGCCATCAGTGCGTCCGGGACTTGGGGCTACACCTTC
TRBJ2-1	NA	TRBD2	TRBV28	CASSRTSGAYNEQFF	TGTGCCAGCAGTCGGACTAGCGGGGCGTACAATGAGCAGTTCTTC
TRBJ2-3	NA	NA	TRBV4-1	CASSQEIDRLSTDTQYF	TGCGCCAGCAGCCAAGAGATCGACAGGTTAAGCACAGATACGCAGTATTTT
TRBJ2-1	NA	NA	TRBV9	CASSSRPESYNEQFF	TGTGCCAGCAGCTCCCGTCCTGAATCCTACAATGAGCAGTTCTTC
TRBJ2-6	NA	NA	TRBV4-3	CASSQELSGANVLTF	TGCGCCAGCAGCCAAGAGCTCTCTGGGGCCAACGTCCTGACTTTC
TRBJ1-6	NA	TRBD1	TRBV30	CAWSPGQGISPLHF	TGTGCCTGGAGCCCGGGACAGGGGATTTCACCCCTCCACTTT
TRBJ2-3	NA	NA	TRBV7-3	CASSLTRDSTDTQYF	TGTGCCAGCAGCTTAACACGGGACTCCACAGATACGCAGTATTTT
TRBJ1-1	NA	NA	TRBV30	CAWSLGGGNTEAFF	TGTGCCTGGAGTCTCGGGGGGGGGAACACTGAAGCTTTCTTT
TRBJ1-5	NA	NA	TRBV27	CASSFGGDQPQHF	TGTGCCAGCAGTTTTGGGGGGGATCAGCCCCAGCATTTT
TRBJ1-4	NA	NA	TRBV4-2	CASSHGERGEKLFF	TGTGCCAGCAGCCACGGGGAGAGGGGGGAAAAACTGTTTTTT
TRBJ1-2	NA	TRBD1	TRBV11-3	CASSPGTATSYGYTF	TGTGCCAGCAGCCCCGGGACAGCGACATCCTATGGCTACACCTTC
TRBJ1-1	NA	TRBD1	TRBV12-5	CASGLIQGAIVDTEAFF	TGTGCTAGTGGTCTGATACAGGGGGCGATCGTTGATACTGAAGCTTTCTTT
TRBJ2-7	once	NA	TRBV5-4	CASSLGSRGDYEQYF	TGTGCCAGCAGCTTGGGTAGCAGGGGAGACTACGAGCAGTACTTC
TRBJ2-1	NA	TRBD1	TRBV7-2	CASSSTGILANEQFF	TGTGCCAGCAGCTCGACAGGGATCCTAGCCAATGAGCAGTTCTTC
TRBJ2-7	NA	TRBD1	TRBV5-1	CASSLGGQDVNYEQYF	TGCGCCAGCAGCTTGGGGGGACAGGATGTGAATTACGAGCAGTACTTC
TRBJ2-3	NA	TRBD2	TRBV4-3	CASSQHRAGEGGDTQYF	TGCGCCAGCAGCCAGCACCGAGCGGGAGAGGGAGGGGATACGCAGTATTTT
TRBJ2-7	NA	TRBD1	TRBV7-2	CASSFGTGDYEQYF	TGTGCCAGCAGCTTTGGGACAGGGGACTACGAGCAGTACTTC
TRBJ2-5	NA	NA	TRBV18	CASSANAAETQYF	TGTGCCAGCTCAGCAAACGCCGCAGAGACCCAGTACTTC
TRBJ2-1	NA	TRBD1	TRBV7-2	CASSLEGTVYNEQFF	TGTGCCAGCAGCTTAGAGGGGACAGTCTACAATGAGCAGTTCTTC
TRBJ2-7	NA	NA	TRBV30	CAWSVTVNRDEQYF	TGTGCCTGGAGTGTAACCGTTAATCGGGACGAGCAGTACTTC
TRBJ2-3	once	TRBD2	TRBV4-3	CASSFRTSGSTDTQYF	TGCGCCAGCAGCTTTAGGACTAGCGGGAGCACAGATACGCAGTATTTT
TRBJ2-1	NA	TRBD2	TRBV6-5	CASSQRLAGFDEQFF	TGTGCCAGCAGTCAAAGACTAGCGGGATTCGATGAGCAGTTCTTC
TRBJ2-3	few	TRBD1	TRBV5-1	CASSYRDRDTDTQYF	TGCGCCAGCAGCTACCGGGACAGGGACACAGATACGCAGTATTTT
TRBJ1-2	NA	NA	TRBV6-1	CASKGAGDYGYTF	TGTGCCAGCAAAGGGGCAGGGGACTATGGCTACACCTTC
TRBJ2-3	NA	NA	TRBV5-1	CASSVAVLASTDTQYF	TGCGCCAGCAGCGTCGCAGTACTAGCTAGCACAGATACGCAGTATTTT
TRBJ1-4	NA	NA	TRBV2	CASSGQEVNEKLFF	TGTGCCAGCAGTGGACAGGAGGTTAATGAAAAACTGTTTTTT
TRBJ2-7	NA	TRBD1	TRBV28	CASSTPGTGGVDEQYF	TGTGCCAGCAGTACTCCCGGGACAGGGGGCGTCGACGAGCAGTACTTC
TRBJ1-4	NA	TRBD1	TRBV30	CAWIKTGFNEKLFF	TGTGCCTGGATTAAGACAGGGTTTAATGAAAAACTGTTTTTT